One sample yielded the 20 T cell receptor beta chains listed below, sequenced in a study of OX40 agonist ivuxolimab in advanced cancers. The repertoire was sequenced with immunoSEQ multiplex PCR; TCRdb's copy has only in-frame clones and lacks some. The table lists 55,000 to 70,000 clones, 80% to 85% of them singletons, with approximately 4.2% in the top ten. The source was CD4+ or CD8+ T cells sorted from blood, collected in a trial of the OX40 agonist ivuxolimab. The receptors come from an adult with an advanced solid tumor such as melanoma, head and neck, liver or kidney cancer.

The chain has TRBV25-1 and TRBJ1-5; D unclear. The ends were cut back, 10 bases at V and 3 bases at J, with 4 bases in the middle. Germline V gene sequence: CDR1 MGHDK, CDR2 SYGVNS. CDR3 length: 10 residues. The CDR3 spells CATNNQPQHF. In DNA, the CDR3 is TGTGCCACCAACAATCAGCCCCAGCATTTT.

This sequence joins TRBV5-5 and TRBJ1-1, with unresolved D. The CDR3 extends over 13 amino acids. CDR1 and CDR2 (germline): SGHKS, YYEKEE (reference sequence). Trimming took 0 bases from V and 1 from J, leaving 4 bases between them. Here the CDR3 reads CASSLGGNTEAFF. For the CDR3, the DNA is TGTGCCAGCAGCTTGGGGGGGAACACTGAAGCTTTCTTT.

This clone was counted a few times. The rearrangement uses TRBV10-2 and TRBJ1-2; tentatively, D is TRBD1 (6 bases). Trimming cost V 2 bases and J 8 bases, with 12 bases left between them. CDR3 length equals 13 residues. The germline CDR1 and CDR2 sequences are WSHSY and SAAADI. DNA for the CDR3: TGCGCCAGCAGTGAGGAGGGGGTCTGGGGCTACACCTTC. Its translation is CASSEEGVWGYTF.

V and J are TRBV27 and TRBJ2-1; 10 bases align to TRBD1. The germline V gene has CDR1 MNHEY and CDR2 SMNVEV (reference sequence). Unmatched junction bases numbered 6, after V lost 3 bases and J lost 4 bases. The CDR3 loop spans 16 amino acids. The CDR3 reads CASSFHGQGGYNEQFF. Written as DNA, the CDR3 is TGTGCCAGCAGTTTCCACGGACAGGGGGGATACAATGAGCAGTTCTTC.

The CDR3 bases are TGTGCCAGCAGCTTCGGGGGACCTGGAAACACCATATATTTT. As protein: CASSFGGPGNTIYF. The rearrangement joins TRBV7-9 to TRBJ1-3; D might be TRBD1 (5 bases). The CDR3 consists of 14 residues. The germline V gene encodes CDR1 SEHNR and CDR2 FQNEAQ (reference sequence). V lost 3 bases, J lost 2 bases, and 8 bases lay in between.

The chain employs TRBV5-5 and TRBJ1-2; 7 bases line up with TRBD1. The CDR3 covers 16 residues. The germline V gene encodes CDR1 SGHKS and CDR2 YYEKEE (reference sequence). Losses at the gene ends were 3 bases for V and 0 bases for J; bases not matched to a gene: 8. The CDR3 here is CASSWGWDRPNYGYTF. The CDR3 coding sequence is TGTGCCAGCAGCTGGGGGTGGGACAGACCTAACTATGGCTACACCTTC.

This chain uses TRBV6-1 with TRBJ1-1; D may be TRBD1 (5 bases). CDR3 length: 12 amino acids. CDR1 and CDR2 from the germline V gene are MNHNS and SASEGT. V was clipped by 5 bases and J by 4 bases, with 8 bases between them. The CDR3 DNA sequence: TGTGCCAGCAGTAGGGGCCCCACTGAAGCTTTCTTT. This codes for CASSRGPTEAFF.

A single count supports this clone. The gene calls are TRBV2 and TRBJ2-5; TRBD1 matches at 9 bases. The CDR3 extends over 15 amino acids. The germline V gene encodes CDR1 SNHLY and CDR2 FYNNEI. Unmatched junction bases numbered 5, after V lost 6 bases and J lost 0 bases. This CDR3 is CASRTGTGYQETQYF. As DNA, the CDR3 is TGTGCCAGCAGAACCGGGACAGGGTACCAAGAGACCCAGTACTTC.

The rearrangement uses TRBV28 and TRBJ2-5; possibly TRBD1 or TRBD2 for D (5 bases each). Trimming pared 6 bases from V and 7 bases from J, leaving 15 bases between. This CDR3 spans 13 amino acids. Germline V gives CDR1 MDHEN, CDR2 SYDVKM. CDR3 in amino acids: CASSSGASLTQYF. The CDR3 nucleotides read TGTGCCAGCAGCTCCGGGGCCTCTTTGACCCAGTACTTC.

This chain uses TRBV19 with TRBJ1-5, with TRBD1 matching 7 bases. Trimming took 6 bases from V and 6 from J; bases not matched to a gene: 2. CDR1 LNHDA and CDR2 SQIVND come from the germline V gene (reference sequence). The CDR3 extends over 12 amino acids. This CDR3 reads CASRQGGQPQHF. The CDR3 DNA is TGTGCCAGTAGGCAGGGGGGTCAGCCCCAGCATTTT.

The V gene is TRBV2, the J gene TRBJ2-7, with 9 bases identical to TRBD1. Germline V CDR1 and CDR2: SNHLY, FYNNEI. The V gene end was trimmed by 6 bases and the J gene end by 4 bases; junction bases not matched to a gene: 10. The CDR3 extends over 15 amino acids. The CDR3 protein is CASRAGTGRGYEQYF. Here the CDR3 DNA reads TGTGCCAGCAGGGCCGGGACAGGGAGGGGATACGAGCAGTACTTC.

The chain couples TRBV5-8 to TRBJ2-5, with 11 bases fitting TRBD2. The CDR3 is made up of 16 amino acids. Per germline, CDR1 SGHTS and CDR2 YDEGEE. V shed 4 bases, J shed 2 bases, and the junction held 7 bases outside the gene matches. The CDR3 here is CASSPIRLAGQETQYF. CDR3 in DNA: TGTGCCAGCAGCCCGATACGACTAGCGGGGCAAGAGACCCAGTACTTC. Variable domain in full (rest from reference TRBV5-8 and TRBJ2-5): EAGVTQSPTHLIKTRGQQATLRCSPISGHTSVYWYQQALGLGLQFLLWYDEGEERNRGNFPPRFSGRQFPNYSSELNVNALELEDSALYLCASSPIRLAGQETQYFGPGTRLLVL.

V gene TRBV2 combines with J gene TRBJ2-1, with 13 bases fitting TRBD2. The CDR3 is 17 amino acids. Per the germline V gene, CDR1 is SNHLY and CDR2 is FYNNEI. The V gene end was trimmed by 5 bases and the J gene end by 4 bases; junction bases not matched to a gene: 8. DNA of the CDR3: TGTGCCAGCAGTCACCGGACTAGCGGGAGTTCGTACAATGAGCAGTTCTTC. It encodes CASSHRTSGSSYNEQFF. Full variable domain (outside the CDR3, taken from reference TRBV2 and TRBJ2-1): EPEVTQTPSHQVTQMGQEVILRCVPISNHLYFYWYRQILGQKVEFLVSFYNNEISEKSEIFDDQFSVERPDGSNFTLKIRSTKLEDSAMYFCASSHRTSGSSYNEQFFGPGTRLTVL.

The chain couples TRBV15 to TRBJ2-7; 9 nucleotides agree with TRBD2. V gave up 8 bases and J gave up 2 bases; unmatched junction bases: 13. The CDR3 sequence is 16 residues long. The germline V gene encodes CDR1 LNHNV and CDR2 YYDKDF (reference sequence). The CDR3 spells CATGPAGGSSAYEQYF. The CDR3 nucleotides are TGTGCCACCGGTCCGGCGGGGGGGTCTAGCGCCTACGAGCAGTACTTC.

The CDR3 here is CAWSQHPEQFF. CDR3 coding DNA: TGTGCCTGGAGCCAGCACCCTGAGCAGTTCTTC. The genes are TRBV30 and TRBJ2-1; D not certain. This CDR3 spans 11 amino acids. Germline lookup yields CDR1 GTSNPN and CDR2 SVGIG (reference sequence). V dropped 3 bases and J dropped 9 bases, with 9 bases sitting between them.

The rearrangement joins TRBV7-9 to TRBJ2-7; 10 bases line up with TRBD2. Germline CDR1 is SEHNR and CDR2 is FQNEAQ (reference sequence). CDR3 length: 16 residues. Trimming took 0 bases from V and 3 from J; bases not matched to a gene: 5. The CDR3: CASSLAYPSGSYEQYF. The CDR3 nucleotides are TGTGCCAGCAGCTTAGCGTACCCTAGCGGGAGCTACGAGCAGTACTTC.

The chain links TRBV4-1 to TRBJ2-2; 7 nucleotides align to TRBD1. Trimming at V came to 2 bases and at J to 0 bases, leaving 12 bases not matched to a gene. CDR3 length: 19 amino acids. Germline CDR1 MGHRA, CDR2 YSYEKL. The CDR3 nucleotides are TGCGCCAGCAGCCAATCACCAGGTTGGACAGGACCGAACACCGGGGAGCTGTTTTTT. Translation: CASSQSPGWTGPNTGELFF.

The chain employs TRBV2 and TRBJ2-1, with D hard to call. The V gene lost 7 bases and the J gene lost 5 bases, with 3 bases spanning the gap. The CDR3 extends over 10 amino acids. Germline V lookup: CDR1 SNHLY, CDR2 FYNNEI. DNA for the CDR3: TGTGCCAGCAAGGACAATGAGCAGTTCTTC. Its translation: CASKDNEQFF.

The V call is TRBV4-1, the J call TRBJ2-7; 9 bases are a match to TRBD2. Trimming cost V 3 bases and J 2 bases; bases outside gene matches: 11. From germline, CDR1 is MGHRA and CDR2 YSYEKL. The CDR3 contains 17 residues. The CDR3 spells CASSHPSPTSGTYEQYF. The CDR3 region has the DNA TGCGCCAGCAGCCACCCCTCCCCGACTAGCGGAACCTACGAGCAGTACTTC.

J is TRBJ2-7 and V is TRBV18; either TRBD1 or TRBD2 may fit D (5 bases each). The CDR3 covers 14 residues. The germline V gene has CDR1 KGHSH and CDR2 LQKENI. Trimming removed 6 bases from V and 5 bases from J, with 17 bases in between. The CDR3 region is CASSPGTARDEQYF. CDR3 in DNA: TGTGCCAGCTCCCCTGGGACCGCGCGAGACGAGCAGTACTTC.